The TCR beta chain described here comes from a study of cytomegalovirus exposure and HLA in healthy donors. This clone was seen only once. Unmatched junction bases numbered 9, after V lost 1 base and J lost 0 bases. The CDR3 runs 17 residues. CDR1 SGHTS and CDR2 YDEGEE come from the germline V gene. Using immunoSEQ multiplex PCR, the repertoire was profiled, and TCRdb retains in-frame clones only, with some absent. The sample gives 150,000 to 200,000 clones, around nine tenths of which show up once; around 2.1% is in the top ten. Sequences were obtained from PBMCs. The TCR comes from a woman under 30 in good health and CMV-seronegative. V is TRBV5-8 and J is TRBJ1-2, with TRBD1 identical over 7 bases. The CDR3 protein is CASSLNQGGFTNYGYTF. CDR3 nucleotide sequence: TGTGCCAGCAGCTTGAATCAGGGGGGATTTACTAACTATGGCTACACCTTC.